Detailed here is one T cell receptor beta chain. The target antigen is unknown. TCRdb keeps only in-frame clones here, not all; method: immunoSEQ multiplex PCR. Here the sample spans about 90,000 clones, roughly 93% being singletons. The data derive from a study of OX40 agonist ivuxolimab in advanced cancers. Study details: Among those enrolled, mean age was about 62 years (range about 20 to 79) and approximately 80% were male. Findings and limits, study-wide: The mean number of expanded clones was higher in CD8+ T cells than in CD4+.

Unmatched junction bases numbered 9, after V lost 6 bases and J lost 6 bases. From germline, CDR1 is MNHEY and CDR2 SMNVEV (reference sequence). This CDR3 comprises 16 residues. The specimen was CD4+ or CD8+ T cells sorted from blood, collected in a trial of the OX40 agonist ivuxolimab. The chain combines TRBV27 with TRBJ1-5, with 12 bases aligning to TRBD1. This TCR was recovered from an adult with an advanced solid tumor such as melanoma, head and neck, liver or kidney cancer. The DNA of the CDR3 is TGTGCCAGCAGCAAGGGGGACAGGGGGCGCGGTCAGCCCCAGCATTTT. Translation: CASSKGDRGRGQPQHF.